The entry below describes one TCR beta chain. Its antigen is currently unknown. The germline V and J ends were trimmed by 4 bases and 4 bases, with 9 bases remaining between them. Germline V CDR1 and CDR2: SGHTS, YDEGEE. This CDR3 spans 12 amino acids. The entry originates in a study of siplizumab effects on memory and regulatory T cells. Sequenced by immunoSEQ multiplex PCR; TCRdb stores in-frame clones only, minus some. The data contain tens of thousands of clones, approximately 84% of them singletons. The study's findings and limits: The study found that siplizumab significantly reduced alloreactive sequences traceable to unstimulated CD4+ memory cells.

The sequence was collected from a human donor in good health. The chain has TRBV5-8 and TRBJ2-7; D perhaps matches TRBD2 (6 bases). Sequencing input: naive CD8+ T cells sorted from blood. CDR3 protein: CASSPGTYEQYF. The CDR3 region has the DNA TGTGCCAGCAGCCCCGGGACTTACGAGCAGTACTTC.